The sequence of this TCR beta chain was determined in a study of T cell responses to AZD1222 COVID-19 vaccine (dated by TCRdb to the early 2020s). At the level of the whole study: AZD1222 recipients whose second dose came at about 4 weeks and those whose second dose came at about 12 weeks were combined into one group, since spike-specific TCR depth and breadth did not differ between the two schedules. TCR sequencing was performed for about 250 trial participants, of whom roughly 200 were given two doses of AZD1222 and some 25 were given two doses of MenACWY control vaccine. Trial participants were enrolled into age subgroups of 18-55, 56-69 and 70-plus years, which contained around 150, 28 and 57 TCR-sequenced participants, respectively. Beyond this particular receptor, the publication reports: The 56-69-year group was small, and its depth increase did not reach significance, likely because of low power. Conclusions about previously exposed vaccinees are limited, since just six AZD1222 recipients were seropositive for SARS-CoV-2 at baseline. Reportedly, almost half of the unique spike-specific TCRs recognized epitopes lying outside the regions that are mutated in the B.1.351 and B.1.1.7 variants. After two AZD1222 doses, both the breadth and the depth of spike-specific TCRs were significantly higher than at day 0 and than in MenACWY recipients. The vaccine-associated CD4 TCRs covered the entire spike protein, and the dominant responses fell in regions 160-218 and 743-854. Participants were mostly white British, with more females than males. The authors suggested clonal diversity may have been underestimated. Because no day 14 peak-response samples were available, repertoires were characterized only after the peak T cell response.

Comment on this clone: The specificity of this receptor is unknown. Base quality data are lacking; no much larger clone is found one base away.

CDR1 SGHRS and CDR2 YFSETQ are derived from the germline V gene. Its CDR3 holds 16 amino acids, cysteine through phenylalanine. Only the CDR3 portion is preserved as DNA: 48 bases, with reading frame beginning at the first base. V is trimmed back by 7 bases and J by 7 bases, and the junction contains 11 bases that no gene match accounts for. The CDR3 regions of human TCRbeta chains were analyzed by immunosequencing. Turning to the authors' computational methods: Repertoire TCRs were matched against a reference library of SARS-CoV-2-specific TCRs generated with the MIRA antigen-specificity platform. Breadth was defined as the fraction of unique TCRs that were SARS-CoV-2-associated, and depth was defined as the fraction of total T cells that were SARS-CoV-2-associated. Using the MIRA data, each spike-specific TCR was mapped to the spike region that the TCR reacts to and placed in a CD4 or CD8 class. Log10-transformed breadth and depth values were compared by one-way ANOVA with Sidak's multiple comparisons tests. Held by TCRdb, this immuneACCESS table contains in-frame sequences only and omits some clones. Under half of the omission traces to an unresolved V gene where checked; the cause of the rest is unknown. That table supplies the V and J calls and clone size; D and trimming were determined from the DNA. The sample records 95,000 or so clones, over 75% of which are singletons. The biggest ten clones account for 2.8% of the sample.

The time point label on this specimen signifies: baseline before first vaccination. The vaccinee samples were drawn from two UK trials, COV001 and COV002, one of which was a single-blind randomized controlled phase 2/3 trial testing AZD1222 (ChAdOx1 nCoV-19) in healthy adults. Trial participant PBMC samples were collected at day 0 and day 28 after the second dose for TCRbeta chain sequencing. The clonotype comes from an adult in good health. Sequencing was performed on peripheral blood, taken on day 0 of AZD1222 vaccination. The chain is assembled from TRBV5-1 and TRBJ1-6, and 10 junction bases match TRBD1. The encoded CDR3 is CASRERTGQGNSPLHF. The nucleotides are TGCGCCAGCCGCGAGAGAACGGGACAGGGGAATTCACCCCTCCACTTT. When the CDR3 is completed using the reference TRBV5-1 and TRBJ1-6 genes on either side, the full variable domain is KAGVTQTPRYLIKTRGQQVTLSCSPISGHRSVSWYQQTPGQGLQFLFEYFSETQRNKGNFPGRFSGRQFSNSRSEMNVSTLELGDSALYLCASRERTGQGNSPLHFGNGTRLTVT.